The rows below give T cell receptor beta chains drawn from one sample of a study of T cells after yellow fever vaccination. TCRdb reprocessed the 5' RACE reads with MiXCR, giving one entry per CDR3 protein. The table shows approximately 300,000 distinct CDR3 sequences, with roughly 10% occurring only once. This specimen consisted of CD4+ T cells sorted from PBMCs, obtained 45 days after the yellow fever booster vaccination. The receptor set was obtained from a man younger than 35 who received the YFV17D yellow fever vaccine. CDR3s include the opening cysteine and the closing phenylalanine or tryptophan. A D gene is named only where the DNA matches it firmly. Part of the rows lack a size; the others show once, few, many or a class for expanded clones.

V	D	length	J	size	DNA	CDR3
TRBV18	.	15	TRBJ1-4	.	TGTGCCAGCTCCCTACAGCTTGCAACTAATGAAAAACTGTTTTTT	CASSLQLATNEKLFF
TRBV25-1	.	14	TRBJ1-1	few	TGTGCCAGCAGTGAATCGGCGTCTGGGACTGAAGCTTTCTTT	CASSESASGTEAFF
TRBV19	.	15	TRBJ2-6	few	TGTGCCAGTAGTATTGGTCAATCTGGGGCCAACGTCCTGACTTTC	CASSIGQSGANVLTF
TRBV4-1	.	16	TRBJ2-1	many	TGCGCCAGCAGCCAAGGAACAGGCGCTTCCTACAATGAGCAGTTCTTC	CASSQGTGASYNEQFF
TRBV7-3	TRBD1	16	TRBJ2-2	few	TGTGCCAGCAGCGGTCACAGGGGTACAGACACCGGGGAGCTGTTTTTT	CASSGHRGTDTGELFF
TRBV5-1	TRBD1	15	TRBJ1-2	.	TGCGCCAGCGGGCCCGGACAGGGGGCATTATATGGCTACACCTTC	CASGPGQGALYGYTF
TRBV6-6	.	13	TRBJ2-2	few	TGTGCCAGCAGTTCACGGGAGTCCGGGGAGCTGTTTTTT	CASSSRESGELFF
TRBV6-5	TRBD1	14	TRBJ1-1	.	TGTGCCAGCAGTTACTCGTACCGGGACAGAGAAGCTTTCTTT	CASSYSYRDREAFF
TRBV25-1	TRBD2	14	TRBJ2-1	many	TGTGCCAGCAGTGTGAAGCGGGGGGAATCGGAGCAGTTCTTC	CASSVKRGESEQFF
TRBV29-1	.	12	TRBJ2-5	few	TGCAGCGGTTCTACGGAAGGAGAGACCCAGTACTTC	CSGSTEGETQYF